A single sample is the source of the 30 T cell receptor beta chains below, sequenced in a study of T cell responses to AZD1222 COVID-19 vaccine. The method was immunoSEQ multiplex PCR; TCRdb's version includes in-frame clones alone and lacks a portion of them. The table shows over 100,000 clones, with roughly 85% occurring only once. Sequenced here: peripheral blood, sampled 28 days after the second dose of the MenACWY control vaccine. These receptors were taken from an adult who received the MenACWY meningococcal vaccine as a control.

The chain joins TRBV5-1 to TRBJ2-7, with 9 bases that match TRBD2. Germline V CDR1 and CDR2: SGHRS, YFSETQ. V dropped 4 bases and J dropped 4; count of bases not matched to a gene: 12. The CDR3 runs to 16 residues. CDR3 residues: CASSGLGATSGYEQYF. In nucleotides, the CDR3 is TGCGCCAGCAGCGGACTGGGTGCGACTAGCGGTTACGAGCAGTACTTC.

This clone was picked up a small number of times. The J gene is TRBJ2-3, the V gene TRBV19; a possible D gene is TRBD1 (6 bases). Trimming took off 5 bases at V and 1 base at J, with 19 bases between the two ends. The germline V gene has CDR1 LNHDA and CDR2 SQIVND (reference sequence). CDR3 length equals 17 residues. The CDR3 sequence is CASSQGMGVGGTDTQYF. The CDR3 nucleotides read TGTGCCAGTAGTCAGGGGATGGGGGTAGGGGGCACAGATACGCAGTATTTT. Full variable domain (rest looked up from reference TRBV19 and TRBJ2-3): DGGITQSPKYLFRKEGQNVTLSCEQNLNHDAMYWYRQDPGQGLRLIYYSQIVNDFQKGDIAEGYSVSREKKESFPLTVTSAQKNPTAFYLCASSQGMGVGGTDTQYFGPGTRLTVL.

This rearrangement joins TRBV3-1 (or the pseudogene TRBV3-2) to TRBJ2-5; 10 positions match TRBD2. Trimming at V came to 5 bases and at J to 2 bases, leaving 5 bases not matched to a gene. This CDR3 has 15 residues. Per germline, CDR1 LGHDT and CDR2 YNNKEL (reference sequence). The CDR3, as DNA: TGTGCCAGCAGCGGACGGACTAGCGGTCAAGAGACCCAGTACTTC. Protein product: CASSGRTSGQETQYF.

The genes are TRBV19 and TRBJ1-1, with 7 nucleotides matching TRBD1. J lost 1 base, V lost 5 bases, and 7 bases had no gene match. The germline V gene has CDR1 LNHDA and CDR2 SQIVND (reference sequence). This CDR3 comprises 15 residues. The CDR3 sequence is CASSADREGNTEAFF. The CDR3, as DNA: TGTGCCAGTAGTGCTGACAGGGAGGGGAACACTGAAGCTTTCTTT.

V usage is TRBV2 and J usage is TRBJ2-6; D is unclear. V was pared by 6 bases and J by 4 bases, with 10 bases between. Germline CDR1 and CDR2: SNHLY and FYNNEI. The CDR3 sequence is 14 residues long. The CDR3 reads CASSEVAGANVLTF. CDR3 nucleotides: TGTGCCAGCAGCGAGGTGGCAGGGGCCAACGTCCTGACTTTC.

This chain joins TRBV10-2 and TRBJ1-5, with D possibly matching TRBD1 (5 bases). Trimming took off 7 bases at V and 4 bases at J, with 11 bases between the two ends. This CDR3 region has 13 residues. Germline CDR1 and CDR2: WSHSY and SAAADI. CDR3 nucleotides: TGCGCCAGCATCCCAGGGCTGAATCAGCCCCAGCATTTT. It is translated as CASIPGLNQPQHF.

The chain carries TRBV10-3 and TRBJ2-5; 9 bases match TRBD1. Trimming cost V 7 bases and J 5 bases; bases outside gene matches: 5. The germline V gene encodes CDR1 ENHRY and CDR2 SYGVKD. This CDR3 has 13 residues. CDR3 in DNA: TGTGCCATCAATCGGGACAGGGCGGAGACCCAGTACTTC. Translation gives CAINRDRAETQYF.

V gene TRBV19 combines with J gene TRBJ2-1; D is unresolved. The V gene's germline CDR1 is LNHDA and CDR2 SQIVND (reference sequence). V was pared by 4 bases and J by 7 bases, with 5 bases between. This CDR3 spans 11 amino acids. The CDR3 here is CASSTGNEQFF. The CDR3 bases are TGTGCCAGTAGTACCGGTAATGAGCAGTTCTTC.

The genes are TRBV19 and TRBJ2-5, with 8 bases matching TRBD1. The CDR3 contains 16 residues. Germline-derived CDR1 and CDR2 are LNHDA and SQIVND (reference sequence). The ends lost 5 bases at V and 5 bases at J; junction bases unmatched: 13. CDR3 sequence (DNA): TGTGCCAGTAGTTCCCGGACAGGGACGCGGATTGAGACCCAGTACTTC. It codes for CASSSRTGTRIETQYF.

The chain employs TRBV5-6 and TRBJ2-5; TRBD2 agrees at 12 bases. Germline V gene lookup returns CDR1 SGHDT and CDR2 YYEEEE. The V and J ends lost 4 bases and 1 base, in that order; junction bases with no gene match: 2. This CDR3 is built from 15 residues. The CDR3 loop reads CASSQTSGGQETQYF. Here the CDR3 DNA reads TGTGCCAGCAGCCAGACTAGCGGGGGCCAAGAGACCCAGTACTTC.

The chain carries TRBV3-1 (or the pseudogene TRBV3-2) and TRBJ2-3; 8 bases are shared with TRBD1. The trim removed 4 bases at V and 0 bases at J, leaving 0 bases unmatched. The CDR3 length is 14 residues. CDR1 and CDR2 (germline): LGHDT, YNNKEL (reference sequence). This CDR3 is CASSRTGSTDTQYF. Here the CDR3 DNA reads TGTGCCAGCAGCCGGACAGGGAGCACAGATACGCAGTATTTT.

The V gene is TRBV27, the J gene TRBJ2-7; D unclear. The CDR3 runs to 14 residues. The germline V gene encodes CDR1 MNHEY and CDR2 SMNVEV (reference sequence). V lost 5 bases and J lost 1, with 12 bases in between. For the CDR3, the DNA is TGTGCCAGCAGTCCCCAGGTACTATCCTACGAGCAGTACTTC. It translates to CASSPQVLSYEQYF.

About this clone: Given a much more abundant clone one base away, this may be a read error. This sample also contains other DNA sequences that code for the same CDR3. The genes are TRBV19 and TRBJ2-7, with 7 bases lining up with TRBD1. Germline CDR1 LNHDA, CDR2 SQIVND (reference sequence). This CDR3 is 16 amino acids long. CDR3 sequence: CASSIGDSMSSYEQYF. CDR3 nucleotides: TGTGCCAGTAGTATAGGGGACAGCATGAGCTCCTACGAACAGTACTTC.

The rearrangement joins TRBV7-9 to TRBJ1-3; a possible D gene is TRBD1 (5 bases). Between the trimmed V and J ends, which lost 5 bases and 0 bases, there was a span of 23 bases. There are 19 residues in the CDR3. Per germline, CDR1 SEHNR and CDR2 FQNEAQ (reference sequence). CDR3 nucleotide sequence: TGTGCCAGCAGCCCCCTCGTCTTCCGTCGGCAGGGCTCTGGAAACACCATATATTTT. This codes for CASSPLVFRRQGSGNTIYF.

The genes are TRBV19 and TRBJ2-2, with 7 bases identical to TRBD2. After removal of 4 bases from V and 6 bases from J, the junction contained 8 bases not matched to a gene. Germline V gives CDR1 LNHDA, CDR2 SQIVND (reference sequence). The CDR3 sequence is 15 residues long. The CDR3 region is CASSTTLGGAGELFF. The DNA of the CDR3 is TGTGCCAGTAGTACCACATTGGGGGGGGCCGGGGAGCTGTTTTTT.

The V and J genes are TRBV5-1 and TRBJ2-7, with D possibly being TRBD2 (5 bases). V lost 0 bases and J 2 bases, leaving 9 bases between the germline ends. This CDR3 spans 14 amino acids. Germline V lookup: CDR1 SGHRS, CDR2 YFSETQ. In DNA, the CDR3 is TGCGCCAGCAGCTTGGGAGGGAGCGCCTACGAGCAGTACTTC. It codes for CASSLGGSAYEQYF.

The chain joins TRBV19 to TRBJ1-2, with D unclear. The V end lost 3 bases, the J end lost 5 bases, and 4 bases lay between the germline ends. The CDR3 is 11 amino acids. From germline, CDR1 is LNHDA and CDR2 SQIVND (reference sequence). CDR3 amino acids: CASSIAYGYTF. The CDR3 nucleotides read TGTGCCAGTAGTATTGCTTATGGCTACACCTTC.

This chain links TRBV28 with TRBJ2-1, with 8 positions matching TRBD2. V was clipped by 5 bases and J by 4 bases; unmatched bases: 7. Looked up from germline, CDR1 is MDHEN and CDR2 is SYDVKM. This CDR3 is 15 amino acids long. Here the CDR3 DNA reads TGTGCCAGCAGTCCCCAGCGGGGGAGATACAATGAGCAGTTCTTC. Translated, it gives CASSPQRGRYNEQFF.

This chain links TRBV19 with TRBJ1-5; 7 bases line up with TRBD1. The CDR3 has 15 residues. Germline trimming cut 6 bases from V and 1 base from J; bases unmatched to any gene: 6. CDR1 is LNHDA and CDR2 is SQIVND in the germline V gene (reference sequence). As DNA, the CDR3 is TGTGCCAGTAGAAAACAGGGGACCAGCAATCAGCCCCAGCATTTT. Encoded protein: CASRKQGTSNQPQHF.

This clone has a single count. This chain links TRBV19 with TRBJ1-1; tentatively, D is TRBD1 (5 bases). CDR1 and CDR2 (germline): LNHDA, SQIVND (reference sequence). CDR3 length: 16 amino acids. V was pared by 9 bases and J by 1 base, with 21 bases between. CDR3 protein: CASTHPGGPKNTEAFF. The DNA of the CDR3 is TGTGCCAGCACCCACCCGGGGGGACCAAAGAACACTGAAGCTTTCTTT.

This clone was seen only once. The chain links TRBV7-9 to TRBJ2-1; D is possibly TRBD2 (5 bases). The V end lost 4 bases, the J end lost 8 bases, and 18 bases lay between the germline ends. Germline CDR1 and CDR2: SEHNR and FQNEAQ (reference sequence). CDR3 length: 15 residues. The CDR3 sequence: CASSSITGIGDEQFF. CDR3 coding DNA: TGTGCCAGCAGCTCGATTACCGGGATCGGGGATGAGCAGTTCTTC.

The chain links TRBV6-2 or TRBV6-3 to TRBJ1-2; D is possibly TRBD1 (5 bases). Germline CDR1 reads MNHEY; CDR2 reads SVGEGT. V dropped 0 bases and J dropped 5 bases, with 10 bases sitting between them. The CDR3 loop spans 14 amino acids. DNA for the CDR3: TGTGCCAGCAGTTACTCGGAGGGACGGTATGGCTACACCTTC. Its protein is CASSYSEGRYGYTF.

The chain links TRBV28 to TRBJ1-3; D may be TRBD1 (6 bases). Trimming took off 7 bases at V and 4 bases at J, with 14 bases between the two ends. This CDR3 is built from 14 residues. Germline CDR1 is MDHEN and CDR2 is SYDVKM. CDR3 loop: CASTPGASGNTIYF. CDR3 in DNA: TGTGCCAGCACCCCGGGGGCGAGCGGAAACACCATATATTTT.

The gene calls are TRBV7-9 and TRBJ2-7; the D call may be TRBD1 or TRBD2 (5 bases each). CDR3 length: 16 amino acids. Trimming removed 5 bases at V and 0 bases at J, with 17 bases between. In germline, CDR1 is SEHNR, CDR2 FQNEAQ (reference sequence). The CDR3 sequence: CASSDDGTTSSYEQYF. CDR3 nucleotide sequence: TGTGCCAGCAGCGACGACGGGACGACCAGCTCCTACGAGCAGTACTTC. Looking up the rest from reference TRBV7-9 and TRBJ2-7 gives the full variable domain: DTGVSQNPRHKITKRGQNVTFRCDPISEHNRLYWYRQTLGQGPEFLTYFQNEAQLEKSRLLSDRFSAERPKGSFSTLEIQRTEQGDSAMYLCASSDDGTTSSYEQYFGPGTRLTVT.

The chain has TRBV7-9 and TRBJ2-5, with 7 bases matching TRBD1. Germline CDR1 reads SEHNR; CDR2 reads FQNEAQ (reference sequence). The CDR3 length is 11 residues. The V and J ends lost 1 base and 14 bases, in that order; junction bases with no gene match: 4. The CDR3 loop reads CASSLVDRAYF. CDR3 bases: TGTGCCAGCAGCTTAGTAGACAGGGCCTACTTC.

Of note for this clone: The same CDR3 is also encoded by other DNA sequences in this sample. The chain carries TRBV29-1 and TRBJ2-5; D possibly corresponds to TRBD2 (5 bases). Trimming removed 2 bases from V and 5 bases from J, with 6 bases in between. Germline lookup yields CDR1 SQVTM and CDR2 ANQGSEA. The CDR3 loop spans 11 amino acids. The CDR3 nucleotides read TGCAGCGTTGAAAGAGGGGAGACCCAGTACTTC. This sequence encodes CSVERGETQYF.

This chain uses TRBV5-4 with TRBJ2-5; 8 bases line up with TRBD1. Germline V lookup: CDR1 SGHNT, CDR2 YYREEE (reference sequence). The CDR3 covers 15 residues. Trimming removed 0 bases from V and 5 bases from J; junction bases left unmatched: 6. This CDR3 reads CASSLVTGDRETQYF. The CDR3 DNA follows: TGTGCCAGCAGCTTGGTGACAGGGGACCGGGAGACCCAGTACTTC.

This chain links TRBV5-4 with TRBJ1-6, with 10 bases fitting TRBD1. This CDR3 is 14 amino acids long. Germline trimming cut 4 bases from V and 9 bases from J; bases unmatched to any gene: 4. CDR1 and CDR2 (germline): SGHNT, YYREEE (reference sequence). The DNA of the CDR3 is TGTGCCAGCAGCCCGACAGGGGGCGGTTCACCCCTCCACTTT. Its translation: CASSPTGGGSPLHF.

The rearrangement links TRBV2 to TRBJ1-5; 8 bases map to TRBD1. V gave up 5 bases and J gave up 6 bases; unmatched junction bases: 6. This CDR3 spans 14 amino acids. The germline gives CDR1 SNHLY, CDR2 FYNNEI. In DNA form, the CDR3 reads TGTGCCAGCAGTACCCAGGGGGCTACTCAGCCCCAGCATTTT. Protein sequence: CASSTQGATQPQHF.

This clone was counted a few times. The chain is built from TRBV5-4 and TRBJ1-2; 8 bases line up with TRBD1. This CDR3 has 15 amino acids. V dropped 0 bases and J dropped 8; count of bases not matched to a gene: 9. Germline assignment: CDR1 SGHNT and CDR2 YYREEE (reference sequence). CDR3 region: CASSLADRDRGGYTF. The CDR3 region has the DNA TGTGCCAGCAGCTTGGCGGACAGGGATAGGGGAGGCTACACCTTC.